Sequencing of this T cell receptor beta chain was carried out in a study of T cell changes during pregnancy in multiple sclerosis. Produced via immunoSEQ multiplex PCR; TCRdb's table is partial and in-frame only. The sample holds approximately 61,000 clones, 90% seen once. There are 13 residues in the CDR3. CDR1 is SQVTM, CDR2 ANQGSEA, per germline. Between the trimmed V and J ends, which lost 3 bases and 0 bases, there was a span of 9 bases. The genes are TRBV29-1 and TRBJ2-7; D ambiguous. This sequence originates from a female donor in good health, enrolled as a control in a pregnancy study. Source: peripheral blood, taken in the first trimester of pregnancy. As DNA, the CDR3 is TGCAGCGTTGATGACAAGGACTCCTACGAGCAGTACTTC. It translates to CSVDDKDSYEQYF.